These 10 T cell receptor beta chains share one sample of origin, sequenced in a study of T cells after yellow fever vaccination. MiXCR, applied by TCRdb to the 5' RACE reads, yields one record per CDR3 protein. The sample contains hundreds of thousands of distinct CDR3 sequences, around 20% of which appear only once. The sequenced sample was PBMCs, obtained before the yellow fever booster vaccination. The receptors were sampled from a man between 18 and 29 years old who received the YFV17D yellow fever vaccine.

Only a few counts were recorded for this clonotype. The CDR3 DNA follows: TGTGCCACCAGTAGGGAGGGGGCGTTCTACAATGAGCAGTTCTTC. It specifies CATSREGAFYNEQFF. The V gene is TRBV24-1, the J gene TRBJ2-1; D may be TRBD1 or TRBD2 (7 bases each). The V gene lost 6 bases and the J gene lost 3 bases, with 14 bases spanning the gap. The CDR3 totals 15 residues. Looked up from germline, CDR1 is KGHDR and CDR2 is SFDVKD.

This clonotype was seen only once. CDR3 in amino acids: CASSISGSGGTQYF. The CDR3 DNA reads TGCGCCAGCAGTATTAGCGGCTCAGGAGGTACGCAGTATTTT. V is TRBV5-1 and J is TRBJ2-3, with a weak D call TRBD2 (6 bases). The V end was cut by 5 bases, the J end by 8 bases, with 18 bases between. The CDR3 is 14 residues long. Germline V gene data show CDR1 as SGHRS and CDR2 as YFSETQ. The complete variable domain, with remaining parts taken from reference TRBV5-1 and TRBJ2-3, reads KAGVTQTPRYLIKTRGQQVTLSCSPISGHRSVSWYQQTPGQGLQFLFEYFSETQRNKGNFPGRFSGRQFSNSRSEMNVSTLELGDSALYLCASSISGSGGTQYFGPGTRLTVL.

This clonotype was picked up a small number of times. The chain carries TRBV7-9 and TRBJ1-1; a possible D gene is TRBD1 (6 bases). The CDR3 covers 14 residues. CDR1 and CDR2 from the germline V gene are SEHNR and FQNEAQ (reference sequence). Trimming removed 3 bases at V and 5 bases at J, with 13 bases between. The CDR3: CASSLGRGGTEAFF. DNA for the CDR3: TGTGCCAGCAGCTTGGGCAGGGGTGGAACTGAAGCTTTCTTT.

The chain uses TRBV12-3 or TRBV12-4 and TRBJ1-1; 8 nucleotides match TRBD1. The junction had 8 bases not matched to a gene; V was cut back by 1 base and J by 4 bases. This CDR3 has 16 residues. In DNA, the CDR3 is TGTGCCAGCAGTTTAGGGCAGGGGGCGTGGGGCACTGAAGCTTTCTTT. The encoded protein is CASSLGQGAWGTEAFF.

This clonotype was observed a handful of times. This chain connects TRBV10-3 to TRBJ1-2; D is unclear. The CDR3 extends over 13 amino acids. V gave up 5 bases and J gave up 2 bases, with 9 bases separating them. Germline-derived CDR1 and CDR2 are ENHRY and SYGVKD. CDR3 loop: CAISLNRNYGYTF. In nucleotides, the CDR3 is TGTGCCATCAGTCTCAATAGGAACTATGGCTACACCTTC.

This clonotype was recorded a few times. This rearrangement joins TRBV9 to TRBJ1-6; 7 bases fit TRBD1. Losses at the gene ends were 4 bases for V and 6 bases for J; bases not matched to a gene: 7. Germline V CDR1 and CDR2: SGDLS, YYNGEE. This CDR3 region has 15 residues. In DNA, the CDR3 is TGTGCCAGCAGCCCACGGGACAGAATTAATTCACCCCTCCACTTT. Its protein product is CASSPRDRINSPLHF.

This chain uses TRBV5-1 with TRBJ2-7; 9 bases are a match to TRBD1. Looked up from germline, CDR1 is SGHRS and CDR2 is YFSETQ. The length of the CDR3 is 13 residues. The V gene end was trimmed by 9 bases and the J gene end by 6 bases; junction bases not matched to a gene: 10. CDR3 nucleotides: TGCGCCACCTCGGACAGGGGCAGTGGCGAGCAGTACTTC. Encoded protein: CATSDRGSGEQYF.

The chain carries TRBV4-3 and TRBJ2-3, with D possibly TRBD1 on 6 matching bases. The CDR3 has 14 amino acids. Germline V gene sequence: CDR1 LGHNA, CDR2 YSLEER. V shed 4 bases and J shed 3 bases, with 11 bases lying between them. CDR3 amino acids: CASSLNTGTDTQYF. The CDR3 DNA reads TGCGCCAGCAGCCTGAACACAGGGACAGATACGCAGTATTTT.

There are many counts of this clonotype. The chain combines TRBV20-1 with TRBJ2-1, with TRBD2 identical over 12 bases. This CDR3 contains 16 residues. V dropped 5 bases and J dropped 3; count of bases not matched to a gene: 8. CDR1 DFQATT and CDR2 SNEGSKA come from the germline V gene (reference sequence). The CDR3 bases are TGCAGTGCTCCTCCAAGGACTAGCGGGGACTACAATGAGCAGTTCTTC. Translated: CSAPPRTSGDYNEQFF.

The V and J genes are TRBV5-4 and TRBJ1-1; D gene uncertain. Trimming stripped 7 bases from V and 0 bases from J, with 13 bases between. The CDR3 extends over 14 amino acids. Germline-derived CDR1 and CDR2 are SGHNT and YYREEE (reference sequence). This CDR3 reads CASRVGEMNTEAFF. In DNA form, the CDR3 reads TGTGCCAGCCGTGTCGGGGAGATGAACACTGAAGCTTTCTTT.